This TCR beta chain comes out of a study of vaccination and CD4 T cells after COVID-19. Study details: Stimulation of the cells used overlapping spike peptide pools from SARS-CoV-2 and from the common cold coronaviruses HCoV-NL63, HCoV-OC43 and HCoV-229E. Study conclusions and caveats: No early post-infection timepoints were studied, and convalescent patients studied were relatively few.

Germline CDR1 reads DFQATT; CDR2 reads SNEGSKA (reference sequence). The CDR3 is 13 amino acids. V lost 6 bases, J lost 2 bases, and 8 bases lay in between. At the Johns Hopkins FTIC core, DNA taken from cultured CD4+ T cells was sequenced by way of the Oncomine TCR Beta short-read assay. In TCRdb, the PCR reads were re-called with MiXCR into one record per CDR3 protein. The table lists roughly 10,000 distinct CDR3 sequences, 25% of them singletons. A remark on this clonotype: Its matching antigen is unknown.

The treatment is: roughly nine-day PBMC culture with coronavirus spike peptide pools or control peptides (ViraFEST assay). The chain recombines TRBV20-1 with TRBJ2-6; D is perhaps TRBD1 (5 bases). The clonotype originates from a human donor who had recovered from COVID-19. Sequencing was performed on CD4+ T cells from blood, cultured in vitro, taken after SARS-CoV-2 vaccination. This CDR3 reads CSAFRAGANVLTF. CDR3 DNA sequence: TGCAGTGCCTTCAGGGCTGGGGCCAACGTCCTGACTTTC.